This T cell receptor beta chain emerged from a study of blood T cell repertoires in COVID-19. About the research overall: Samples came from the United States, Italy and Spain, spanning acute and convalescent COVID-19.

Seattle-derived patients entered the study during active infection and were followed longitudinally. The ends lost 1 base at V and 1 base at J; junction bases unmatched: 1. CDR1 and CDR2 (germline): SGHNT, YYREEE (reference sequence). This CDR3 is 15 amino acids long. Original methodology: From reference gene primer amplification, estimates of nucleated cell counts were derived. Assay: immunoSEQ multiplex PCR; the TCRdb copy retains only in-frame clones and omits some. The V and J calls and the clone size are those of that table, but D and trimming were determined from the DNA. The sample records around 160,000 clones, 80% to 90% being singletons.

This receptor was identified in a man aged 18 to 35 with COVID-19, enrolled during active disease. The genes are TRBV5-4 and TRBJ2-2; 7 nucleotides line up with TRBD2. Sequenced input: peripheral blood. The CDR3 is CASSLRGVNTGELFF. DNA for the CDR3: TGTGCCAGCAGCTTGCGGGGGGTGAACACCGGGGAGCTGTTTTTT.